This TCR beta chain emerged from a study of somatic mutations in cytotoxic T cells in rheumatoid arthritis. The V gene lost 4 bases and the J gene lost 7 bases, with 18 bases spanning the gap. This CDR3 contains 14 residues. Germline V lookup: CDR1 SGHKS, CDR2 YYEKEE (reference sequence). This clone was seen a handful of times. Its cognate antigen is unknown. Notes on the study in general: Per patient, the largest CD8+ clone was found to exceed 20% of CD8+ cells in about an eighth of the roughly 60 cases.

Libraries were prepared by immunoSEQ multiplex PCR; TCRdb keeps only in-frame clonotypes and omits some of them. In the table there are about 7,000 clones, 60% to 75% of which are singletons. The clonotype originates from an adult with rheumatoid arthritis. Source material: CD8+ T cells sorted from blood. The chain couples TRBV5-5 to TRBJ2-7; no clear D gene. The CDR3 DNA follows: TGTGCCAGCAGCGTGGTCCCCTCCCCCTGGGAGCAGTACTTC. This translates into CASSVVPSPWEQYF.